This is a list of T cell receptor beta chains from one sample in a study of cytomegalovirus exposure and HLA in healthy donors. Here immunoSEQ multiplex PCR was the method, and the copy in TCRdb shows in-frame clones only, minus some. The sample gives tens of thousands of clones, 93% of which show up once; around 5.5% is in the top ten. Sequenced material: PBMCs. The receptor source for this set is a woman between 18 and 29 years old in good health and CMV-seronegative. CDR3s include the opening cysteine and the closing phenylalanine or tryptophan. Each record gives: J gene, clone size, D gene, V gene, CDR3 DNA, CDR3 protein. A D gene is named only where the DNA matches it firmly. Clone sizes are given selectively: once, few, many, or a class where the clone is expanded.

TRBJ2-1 . . TRBV11-1 TGTGCCAGCAGCTTAGGGGCCAATGAGCAGTTCTTC CASSLGANEQFF
TRBJ2-3 . TRBD2 TRBV10-3 TGTGCCATCAGTGAGAGACTAGCCGACACAGATACGCAGTATTTT CAISERLADTDTQYF
TRBJ1-1 . . TRBV2 TGTGCCAGCAGTGAAAAGCCACGACTTCACTTTAACACTGAAGCTTTCTTT CASSEKPRLHFNTEAFF
TRBJ2-1 . TRBD1 TRBV19 TGTGCCAGTAGTAGGACAGGGAATGTTGGATCAAATGAGCAGTTCTTC CASSRTGNVGSNEQFF
TRBJ1-2 . . TRBV10-3 TGTGCCACCCTCGCCGGGAGGACGGCAGCTAACTATGGCTACACCTTC CATLAGRTAANYGYTF
TRBJ1-6 once . TRBV10-3 TGTGCCATCAGTGAGTCGTCCGGGGGGTTGAATTCACCCCTCCACTTT CAISESSGGLNSPLHF
TRBJ2-2 . . TRBV5-1 TGCGCCAGCAGCTTAGGGGGGGTGAACACCGGGGAGCTGTTTTTT CASSLGGVNTGELFF
TRBJ1-2 . . TRBV7-2 TGTGCCAGCAGCACCAGGGAGGGCTATGGCTACACCTTC CASSTREGYGYTF
TRBJ1-2 . . TRBV7-9 TGTGCCAGCAGCGGAGACGGGTGGAGGCACTATGGCTACACCTTC CASSGDGWRHYGYTF
TRBJ1-2 . . TRBV6-1 TGTGCCAGCAGTGCGGTCACCGGCTACACCTTC CASSAVTGYTF
TRBJ2-5 . TRBD2 TRBV5-4 TGTGCCAGCAGTCTTACGGGGGGAGCGCCGGAGGGAGAGACCCAGTACTTC CASSLTGGAPEGETQYF
TRBJ1-2 once . TRBV7-6 TGTGCCAGCAGCCCCACCCTGGCAGGACAGTATGGCTACACCTTC CASSPTLAGQYGYTF
TRBJ2-4 . TRBD1 TRBV2 TGTGCCAGCAGACCGGGACAGGGGGCGGCCAAAAACATTCAGTACTTC CASRPGQGAAKNIQYF
TRBJ2-2 . TRBD2 TRBV5-1 TGCGCCAGCAGCTTGGTTCTAGCGGGCCGGACCGGGGAGCTGTTTTTT CASSLVLAGRTGELFF
TRBJ1-4 . . TRBV7-9 TGTGCCAGCAGCCCCCCCAGGGCTTCTAATGAAAAACTGTTTTTT CASSPPRASNEKLFF
TRBJ2-5 once TRBD2 TRBV9 TGTGCCAGCAGCGTAGGGACTAGCGGGAGTTACCAAGAGACCCAGTACTTC CASSVGTSGSYQETQYF
TRBJ1-2 . . TRBV6-1 TGTGCCAGCAGTGAAGCCGACAGCACCTATGGCTACACCTTC CASSEADSTYGYTF
TRBJ1-1 . TRBD1 TRBV5-4 TGTGCCAGCAGCTTGCGACAGGGGCTGAACACTGAAGCTTTCTTT CASSLRQGLNTEAFF
TRBJ2-1 . TRBD2 TRBV9 TGTGCCAGCAGCGACTCGCCGGGACTAGCTGTCTATGAGCAGTTCTTC CASSDSPGLAVYEQFF
TRBJ2-3 . TRBD1 TRBV11-2 TGTGCCAGCAGCTTAGGACCGGACAGGGGCGTAACAGATACGCAGTATTTT CASSLGPDRGVTDTQYF
TRBJ2-5 . . TRBV5-1 TGCGCCAGCAGCTTGGGGCTAGGAGAGACCCAGTACTTC CASSLGLGETQYF
TRBJ2-1 . TRBD1 TRBV7-8 TGTGCCAGCAGCCCCTGGGACAGGGTCTTATCTAATGAGCAGTTCTTC CASSPWDRVLSNEQFF
TRBJ1-4 . . TRBV5-4 TGTGCCAGCAGCTTAACAGGGCTTGGATCAACTAATGAAAAACTGTTTTTT CASSLTGLGSTNEKLFF